This T cell receptor beta chain was recorded in a study of cytomegalovirus exposure and HLA in healthy donors. Findings and caveats of the study: In the 130 or so validation repertoires, a later analysis found that first-cohort TCR clusters tended to co-occur. Diagnosis of cytomegalovirus status made by the classifier reportedly showed high specificity and sensitivity. Confirmation in vitro established that a few CMV-associated chains were specific for CMV antigens. Researchers catalogued roughly 150 TCR beta chains as cytomegalovirus-associated.

Remarks on this clone: Its antigen remains unknown.

Measured with immunoSEQ multiplex PCR; TCRdb has only the in-frame clones, and not every one. The table records some 45,000 clones, more than 85% of them present only once. Deletions cut 5 bases from V and 3 bases from J, with 19 bases between. Germline V lookup: CDR1 MDHEN, CDR2 SYDVKM. The CDR3 runs 16 residues. Sequencing input: PBMCs. The V gene is TRBV28, the J gene TRBJ1-1; maybe TRBD1 (6 bases). This TCR derives from a man younger than 35 in good health and CMV-seronegative. The CDR3 sequence: CASSPRQALGDTEAFF. DNA of the CDR3: TGTGCCAGCAGTCCACGACAGGCCCTGGGGGACACTGAAGCTTTCTTT.